What follows are 27 T cell receptor beta chains derived from one specimen sequenced in a study of metastatic and nonmetastatic thyroid tumors. TCRdb re-called clones via MiXCR from the PCR reads. The sample has about 90,000 clones; 8% to 9.5% are singletons. Not a single patient had been given any form of treatment at any point before undergoing thyroid surgery. The material sequenced was blood. The receptors come from a female donor with papillary thyroid cancer or a benign thyroid nodule (not recorded which). Some clones in this sample may be carry-over from other donors' samples.

This clone has ten or more counts. V gene TRBV5-4 combines with J gene TRBJ2-7; 10 bases map to TRBD2. V was clipped by 9 bases and J by 1 base; unmatched bases: 7. This CDR3 contains 14 residues. The V gene's germline CDR1 is SGHNT and CDR2 YYREEE (reference sequence). CDR3 DNA: TGTGCCACCCAGCGGGGGGGTGGATCCTACGAGCAGTACTTC. Translating gives CATQRGGGSYEQYF.

This clone was counted many times. The chain carries TRBV7-9 and TRBJ1-4; D unclear. The CDR3 is made up of 16 amino acids. Germline V lookup: CDR1 SEHNR, CDR2 FQNEAQ (reference sequence). Deletions cut 4 bases from V and 1 base from J, with 13 bases between. The CDR3 DNA sequence: TGTGCCAGCAGCTCCCGGGCCACTGGAACTAATGAAAAACTGTTTTTT. Residues: CASSSRATGTNEKLFF.

This clone was found many times. The rearrangement links TRBV19 to TRBJ2-4; D gene ambiguous. This CDR3 is 16 amino acids long. The germline V gene encodes CDR1 LNHDA and CDR2 SQIVND (reference sequence). V was cut by 4 bases and J by 0 bases, with 13 bases left in between. The CDR3 loop is CASSRTAALAKNIQYF. For the CDR3, the DNA is TGTGCCAGTAGTAGGACCGCCGCCCTAGCCAAAAACATTCAGTACTTC.

This sequence joins TRBV9 and TRBJ1-4, with D maybe TRBD1 (6 bases). CDR1 is SGDLS, CDR2 YYNGEE, per germline. The CDR3 is 17 residues long. The V and J ends lost 0 bases and 3 bases respectively, with 15 bases between them. CDR3 protein: CASSVGSVGQSNEKLFF. The CDR3 bases are TGTGCCAGCAGCGTAGGGTCGGTTGGACAGTCTAATGAAAAACTGTTTTTT.

There are many counts of this clone. This chain connects TRBV11-2 to TRBJ2-7, with 7 bases identical to TRBD1. The germline CDR1 and CDR2 sequences are SGHAT and FQNNGV. CDR3 length: 16 residues. V shed 1 base and J 0 bases; nucleotides not matched to a gene: 6. This CDR3 is CASSLVLGQSSYEQYF. CDR3 nucleotides: TGTGCCAGCAGCTTAGTATTGGGACAGAGCTCCTACGAGCAGTACTTC. The entire variable domain, with the rest obtained from reference TRBV11-2 and TRBJ2-7, is as follows: EAGVAQSPRYKIIEKRQSVAFWCNPISGHATLYWYQQILGQGPKLLIQFQNNGVVDDSQLPKDRFSAERLKGVDSTLKIQPAKLEDSAVYLCASSLVLGQSSYEQYFGPGTRLTVT.

The chain joins TRBV9 to TRBJ2-2; D unclear. This CDR3 has 12 amino acids. Germline V gene data show CDR1 as SGDLS and CDR2 as YYNGEE. The V gene lost 4 bases and the J gene lost 7 bases, with 8 bases spanning the gap. The CDR3, as DNA: TGTGCCAGCAGCCTCATTCTCGGGGAGCTGTTTTTT. Translation: CASSLILGELFF.

This clone occurred many times. The rearrangement links TRBV19 to TRBJ1-4; 8 bases are a match to TRBD1. With 1 base clipped from V and 8 bases from J, the junction kept 6 bases outside the gene matches. CDR3 length equals 15 residues. CDR1 is LNHDA and CDR2 is SQIVND in the germline V gene (reference sequence). CDR3 in amino acids: CASSIAPGGAEKLFF. The CDR3 DNA follows: TGTGCCAGTAGTATAGCCCCAGGGGGCGCGGAAAAACTGTTTTTT.

This clone was observed at least ten times. The chain couples TRBV20-1 to TRBJ2-5, with 8 bases aligning to TRBD2. The J segment lost 5 bases and the V segment lost 2 bases, leaving 7 bases of the junction unmatched. The germline gives CDR1 DFQATT, CDR2 SNEGSKA (reference sequence). This CDR3 is 14 amino acids long. CDR3 bases: TGCAGTGCTAGATTCGCGGGGGGACGGGAGACCCAGTACTTC. It specifies CSARFAGGRETQYF.

This clone was recorded many times. The CDR3 DNA reads as TGTGCCAGCAGTCTCCGCCGGGGACAAGGTGGGTTGGGCAATCAGCCCCAGCATTTT. Its translation is CASSLRRGQGGLGNQPQHF. The gene calls are TRBV6-6 and TRBJ1-5; D may be TRBD1 (6 bases). Trimming took 5 bases from V and 2 from J, leaving 25 bases between them. This CDR3 has 19 amino acids. Per the germline V gene, CDR1 is MNHNY and CDR2 is SVGAGI (reference sequence).

At least ten counts were recorded for this clone. CDR3 loop: CSAQGQERDTQYF. The DNA for the CDR3 is TGCAGTGCCCAGGGACAGGAACGAGATACGCAGTATTTT. This chain joins TRBV20-1 and TRBJ2-3, with 8 bases fitting TRBD1. Germline V lookup: CDR1 DFQATT, CDR2 SNEGSKA (reference sequence). CDR3 length equals 13 residues. V trimming: 6 bases; J trimming: 5 bases; junction bases outside the gene matches: 7.

This clone was seen more than once but under ten times. The chain couples TRBV6-1 to TRBJ2-7; 9 bases fit TRBD2. V was clipped by 0 bases and J by 9 bases; unmatched bases: 12. This CDR3 is 16 amino acids long. Germline CDR1 is MNHNS and CDR2 is SASEGT. This CDR3 reads CASSEAPLAGWRRQYF. CDR3 sequence (DNA): TGTGCCAGCAGTGAAGCTCCCCTAGCGGGGTGGAGACGGCAGTACTTC.

At least ten counts were recorded for this clone. This chain uses TRBV5-1 with TRBJ1-2; 7 nucleotides line up with TRBD1. The CDR3 runs to 16 residues. Trimming removed 2 bases from V and 0 bases from J; junction bases left unmatched: 7. Germline-derived CDR1 and CDR2 are SGHRS and YFSETQ. The CDR3 coding sequence is TGCGCCAGCAGCTTCTACCGGACAGGATCTAACTATGGCTACACCTTC. Translating gives CASSFYRTGSNYGYTF.

This clone was seen at least ten times. The gene calls are TRBV20-1 and TRBJ1-1; a possible D gene is TRBD1 (6 bases). Germline CDR1 DFQATT, CDR2 SNEGSKA (reference sequence). The CDR3 has 13 amino acids. In DNA form, the CDR3 reads TGCGTAGGGGGGGGGCAAGGCAATACTGAAGCTTTCTTT. This encodes CVGGGQGNTEAFF.

In this sample, this clone turned up many times. This chain connects TRBV6-1 to TRBJ2-7; the D call may be TRBD1 or TRBD2 (5 bases each). V was clipped by 5 bases and J by 7 bases, with 15 bases between them. Germline V gene lookup returns CDR1 MNHNS and CDR2 SASEGT. The length of the CDR3 is 13 residues. The CDR3 loop reads CASSLPQGEEQYF. As DNA, the CDR3 is TGTGCCAGCAGTTTACCCCAGGGAGAAGAGCAGTACTTC.

This clone was detected many times. J is TRBJ2-7 and V is TRBV5-1, with TRBD2 identical over 9 bases. The CDR3 sequence is 16 residues long. Trimming removed 0 bases from V and 0 bases from J; junction bases left unmatched: 4. Germline-derived CDR1 and CDR2 are SGHRS and YFSETQ. CDR3 sequence reads: CASSLEQRGASYEQYF. CDR3 in DNA: TGCGCCAGCAGCTTGGAACAGCGGGGGGCCTCCTACGAGCAGTACTTC.

This clone has a count of ten or more. This rearrangement joins TRBV24-1 to TRBJ2-5; 7 nucleotides line up with TRBD1. V shed 2 bases and J 5 bases; nucleotides not matched to a gene: 4. This CDR3 comprises 14 residues. CDR1 is KGHDR, CDR2 SFDVKD, per germline. The CDR3 protein is CATSDSGGYETQYF. The CDR3 nucleotides are TGTGCCACCAGTGATTCAGGGGGTTACGAGACCCAGTACTTC.

The genes are TRBV2 and TRBJ2-7, with unresolved D. V dropped 0 bases and J dropped 7 bases, with 10 bases sitting between them. Germline CDR1 is SNHLY and CDR2 is FYNNEI. There are 13 residues in the CDR3. This chain's CDR3 is CASSEAHGGEQYF. For the CDR3, the DNA is TGTGCCAGCAGTGAAGCCCACGGTGGGGAGCAGTACTTC.

This clone was counted many times. The chain joins TRBV4-1 to TRBJ2-2; 10 bases match TRBD1. There are 15 residues in the CDR3. The germline V gene encodes CDR1 MGHRA and CDR2 YSYEKL. Trimming took 4 bases from V and 3 from J; bases not matched to a gene: 2. CDR3 nucleotide sequence: TGCGCCAGCAGCCGCGGGACAGGGGACACCGGGGAGCTGTTTTTT. Translation gives CASSRGTGDTGELFF.

This clone was counted ten times or more. The chain has TRBV4-1 and TRBJ2-7; D is undetermined. Trimming cost V 4 bases and J 5 bases, with 21 bases left between them. Germline values: CDR1 MGHRA, CDR2 YSYEKL. CDR3 size: 16 residues. The CDR3 DNA is TGCGCCAGCAGCCTAGTACGTTATACGGGTGAACACGAGCAGTACTTC. Amino acids: CASSLVRYTGEHEQYF.

This clone was picked up many times. This chain joins TRBV18 and TRBJ2-5; D is ambiguous. Per the germline V gene, CDR1 is KGHSH and CDR2 is LQKENI. Trimming removed 3 bases from V and 4 bases from J, with 15 bases in between. The CDR3 has 15 amino acids. The CDR3 protein is CASSPLGRVGETQYF. DNA for the CDR3: TGTGCCAGCTCACCGCTAGGAAGAGTCGGAGAGACCCAGTACTTC.

The J gene is TRBJ1-4, the V gene TRBV2; no reliable D call. V lost 6 bases to trimming and J lost 0 bases, with 8 bases between them. This CDR3 region has 14 residues. Germline V lookup: CDR1 SNHLY, CDR2 FYNNEI. CDR3 DNA sequence: TGTGCCAGCAGGCAGACTGCAACTAATGAAAAACTGTTTTTT. It yields the protein CASRQTATNEKLFF.

This clone showed up many times. This chain's CDR3 is CASSLVGASGNTIYF. Written as DNA, the CDR3 is TGCGCCAGCAGCTTGGTTGGGGCCTCTGGAAACACCATATATTTT. The rearrangement uses TRBV5-1 and TRBJ1-3; a possible D gene is TRBD1 (5 bases). The ends were cut back, 0 bases at V and 0 bases at J, with 7 bases in the middle. Germline values: CDR1 SGHRS, CDR2 YFSETQ. The CDR3 runs to 15 residues. Drawing the rest from reference TRBV5-1 and TRBJ1-3, the complete variable domain is KAGVTQTPRYLIKTRGQQVTLSCSPISGHRSVSWYQQTPGQGLQFLFEYFSETQRNKGNFPGRFSGRQFSNSRSEMNVSTLELGDSALYLCASSLVGASGNTIYFGEGSWLTVV.

Ten or more counts support this clone. The chain links TRBV5-6 to TRBJ2-3; D unresolved. This CDR3 region has 14 residues. Trimming removed 0 bases from V and 2 bases from J, with 7 bases in between. Germline CDR1 is SGHDT and CDR2 is YYEEEE. CDR3 loop: CASSLGLTTDTQYF. CDR3 in DNA: TGTGCCAGCAGCTTGGGGCTTACCACAGATACGCAGTATTTT.

This clone was observed many times. V gene TRBV5-4 combines with J gene TRBJ1-2, with 7 bases fitting TRBD1. CDR3 length equals 17 residues. With V trimmed by 0 bases and J by 7 bases, 15 bases remained unmatched. Germline lookup yields CDR1 SGHNT and CDR2 YYREEE (reference sequence). The CDR3 DNA reads TGTGCCAGCAGCTTGGTAGGGGGCGGCAGGGGTGTTGGTGGCTACACCTTC. Its protein is CASSLVGGGRGVGGYTF.

This clone was found many times. This chain uses TRBV5-1 with TRBJ2-3; D call uncertain. The CDR3 extends over 14 amino acids. Trimming took off 1 base at V and 2 bases at J, with 8 bases between the two ends. CDR1 and CDR2 from the germline V gene are SGHRS and YFSETQ. This chain's CDR3 is CASSLLRTTDTQYF. The CDR3 bases are TGCGCCAGCAGCTTGTTGCGCACCACAGATACGCAGTATTTT. Complete variable domain (other parts from reference TRBV5-1 and TRBJ2-3): KAGVTQTPRYLIKTRGQQVTLSCSPISGHRSVSWYQQTPGQGLQFLFEYFSETQRNKGNFPGRFSGRQFSNSRSEMNVSTLELGDSALYLCASSLLRTTDTQYFGPGTRLTVL.

There are many counts of this clone. The V and J genes are TRBV5-1 and TRBJ2-2; perhaps TRBD1 as D (5 bases). V lost 3 bases and J lost 9, with 18 bases in between. From germline, CDR1 is SGHRS and CDR2 YFSETQ. The CDR3 contains 15 residues. This chain's CDR3 is CASSSPDLKGRELFF. The DNA for the CDR3 is TGCGCCAGCAGCTCCCCGGACCTTAAGGGGCGGGAGCTGTTTTTT.

This clone has just a few counts. This clone may be a read error of a much larger clone one base away. The chain joins TRBV28 to TRBJ2-7, with D perhaps given as TRBD1 or TRBD2 (5 bases each). The CDR3 spans 12 residues. CDR1 MDHEN and CDR2 SYDVKM come from the germline V gene. As DNA, the CDR3 is TGTGCCAGCAGGGGGGTGGGGTACGATCAGTACTTC. Its translation is CASRGVGYDQYF.